This record looks at one TCR beta chain sequence and its context. Its antigen is not yet known. Base qualities were left out, and no much larger clone turns up one base away. The data were taken from a study of blood T cells in healthy people across ages (dated by TCRdb to the mid-2010s). General notes on the study: Template switching captured roughly one uniquely barcoded TCR beta cDNA molecule per two T cells in model experiments. Age-related changes in TCR beta repertoire diversity were measured in the study by deep sequencing normalized with unique cDNA molecular identifiers. Donors were grouped into four age groups: young (average about 15 years), middle-aged (around 39), aged (roughly 62) and long-lived (approximately 78). Donors of different ages were randomly distributed across sequencing lanes to avoid experimental bias. Using the same blood draw, the study looked at two additional independent replicas of 1 million unique cDNA reads for two donors, one aged 18 to 30 and the other aged 80 or older.

Points the paper makes about the study in general: Donor CMV infection status was unknown, potentially confounding age-related changes in expanded clonotypes. Because profiling used bulk unsorted PBMCs, naive and antigen-experienced compartments could not be compared conclusively. Estimates of total diversity based on one million sequenced T cells were regarded as lower bounds and as underestimates. Compared with the aged group, the long-lived group had more naive CD4+ T cells, fewer expanded clones and increased TCR diversity, suggesting age selection. There was a strong correlation between observed TCR beta diversity and the percentage of naive T cells measured by flow cytometry. Observed TCR beta diversity per million T cells fell roughly linearly with age, and a significant reduction was already apparent by age around 36.

The library relied on 5' RACE. A second PCR of roughly 6 to 11 cycles was run with a J-beta primer mix and a sample-barcoded 5' primer. A unique molecular identifier was introduced onto each TCR beta cDNA molecule by a template-switch 5' adaptor carrying 12 random nucleotides. Each sample yielded at least 3 million CDR3-containing paired-end reads. First-strand cDNA was synthesized from all RNA with the Mint cDNA synthesis kit, primed by a TRBC-specific oligonucleotide. Following uracil-DNA glycosylase treatment, all cDNA underwent a first 18-cycle PCR with the universal primers M1SS and BC2_uni_R. Processing in the source paper ran as follows. For normalization, 1 million high-quality reads were randomly selected from each sample, with every read carrying a distinct molecular identifier. Reads with shared molecular identifiers were discarded instead of being binned into consensus sequences. MiTCR, with a Q25 quality threshold and the strictest error-elimination algorithm, was used for CDR3 identification, clonotype clustering and error correction. A nonparametric unseen species model using Euler transformation provided a lower-bound estimate of total TCR beta diversity. The public reads were quality trimmed at Q25 with fastp and then assembled into clones with MiXCR by TCRdb, keeping productive beta chains. Identical CDR3 protein sequences are pooled into one entry, listed with their most common genes and DNA. The V and J calls and clone size come from TCRdb's table, not from the authors' own analysis. This sample has 1.8 million or so distinct CDR3 sequences in its table, and about two fifths of those were observed once. 23% of the sample belongs to the ten largest clones.

The approximately 39 donors, aged about 6 to 95 years, were systemically healthy Caucasian individuals from Russia. Each donor gave roughly 9.5 milliliters of peripheral blood, collected into EDTA-treated Vacutainer tubes. Ficoll-Paque density-gradient centrifugation was used to isolate PBMCs, with at least 6.5 million obtained per sample. Trizol reagent was used to extract total RNA from the PBMCs, yielding at least 6 micrograms per sample. Naive CD45RAhigh/CD27high T cell percentages were measured by flow cytometry on a PBMC aliquot from every donor. Sample: blood. This TCR was sampled from a human donor in good health.

The nucleotides read TGCGCCAGCAGCCGAGACCCCGGACAGGCTCGCTCACCCCTCCACTTT. Protein translation: CASSRDPGQARSPLHF. The chain is encoded by TRBV5-1 joined to TRBJ1-6; TRBD1 lines up with 7 middle nucleotides. From the cysteine up to the phenylalanine, the CDR3 has a length of 16 residues. The CDR3 DNA has 48 bases and is translated from base 1. V ends up 4 bases short and J 10 bases short, with an unmatched junction base count of 14. CDR1 and CDR2 are drawn from the germline V gene: SGHRS, YFSETQ.